This is a list of T cell receptor beta chains from one sample in a study of memory CD4+ T cells and cytomegalovirus serostatus. The table came from immunoSEQ multiplex PCR; TCRdb's copy has only in-frame clones and leaves some out. The sample includes 50,000 or so clones, approximately 80% of them seen just once. Specimen: memory CD4+ T cells from blood. The receptors come from an adult in good health and CMV-seropositive. CDR3s include the opening cysteine and the closing phenylalanine or tryptophan. Fields, in order: CDR3 DNA, CDR3 protein, V gene, J gene, D gene, clone size. D genes are given only for firm matches. Rows give clone size only sometimes, using once, few, many, or a class for an expanded clone.

DNA: TGTGCCAGCAGTGAGAGGGGGGGAGTGGGTCAGCCCCAGCATTTT; CDR3: CASSERGGVGQPQHF; V: TRBV6-1; J: TRBJ1-5; D: -; size: -
DNA: TGTGCCAGCAGCTTCCGGGACAGGGGGAAAGGAGGCTATGGCTACACCTTC; CDR3: CASSFRDRGKGGYGYTF; V: TRBV21-1; J: TRBJ1-2; D: -; size: few
DNA: TGTGCCAGCAGTCCCCGGGACCCAACTGGAAACACCATATATTTT; CDR3: CASSPRDPTGNTIYF; V: TRBV27; J: TRBJ1-3; D: -; size: -
DNA: TGTGCCAGCAGCAGCCCCGGGACTAGCGGGGGGGCAAACGAGCAGTACTTC; CDR3: CASSSPGTSGGANEQYF; V: TRBV5-4; J: TRBJ2-7; D: TRBD2; size: -
DNA: TGTGCCAGCAGCTCCCTCCGCACAGATACGCAGTATTTT; CDR3: CASSSLRTDTQYF; V: TRBV7-2; J: TRBJ2-3; D: -; size: -
DNA: TGTGCCAGTAGTACACAGGGGGCTAACACTGAAGCTTTCTTT; CDR3: CASSTQGANTEAFF; V: TRBV19; J: TRBJ1-1; D: TRBD1; size: -
DNA: TGTGCCAGCAGTTACAATATGGCAGCCACTACGTATAGCTATGGCTACACCTTC; CDR3: CASSYNMAATTYSYGYTF; V: TRBV28; J: TRBJ1-2; D: -; size: -
DNA: TGTGCCAGCAGCGCCGGGGAGGGGTCGTATGGCTACACCTTC; CDR3: CASSAGEGSYGYTF; V: TRBV9; J: TRBJ1-2; D: -; size: -
DNA: TGTGCCAGCAGTTCTCCCACAGGGGAGGACGGAGAGACCCAGTACTTC; CDR3: CASSSPTGEDGETQYF; V: TRBV27; J: TRBJ2-5; D: -; size: -
DNA: TGCGCCAGCAGCCCAGCTGGGCGGGGAATTAACTATGGCTACACCTTC; CDR3: CASSPAGRGINYGYTF; V: TRBV4-3; J: TRBJ1-2; D: -; size: -
DNA: TGTGCCAGCAGCTTAGCAACAGGGGGCGGGCAGCCCCAGCATTTT; CDR3: CASSLATGGGQPQHF; V: TRBV7-9; J: TRBJ1-5; D: TRBD1; size: few
DNA: TGTGCCAGCAGCAGACAGGGTTTCGACGAGCAGTACTTC; CDR3: CASSRQGFDEQYF; V: TRBV11-3; J: TRBJ2-7; D: TRBD1; size: -
DNA: TGTGCCAGCAGCTCAGCTAGCGGAGGGGACTACGAGCAGTACTTC; CDR3: CASSSASGGDYEQYF; V: TRBV5-6; J: TRBJ2-7; D: TRBD2; size: -
DNA: TGCGCCAGCAGCTACGACAGGGGTTCCACCGGGGAGCTGTTTTTT; CDR3: CASSYDRGSTGELFF; V: TRBV5-1; J: TRBJ2-2; D: TRBD1; size: few
DNA: TGTGCCAGCAGCGTAGGGGCGATCGGAGGCGGCTACACCTTC; CDR3: CASSVGAIGGGYTF; V: TRBV9; J: TRBJ1-2; D: -; size: few
DNA: TGCGCCAGCAGTTTGCAGGGGTTAACTAATGAAAAACTGTTTTTT; CDR3: CASSLQGLTNEKLFF; V: TRBV5-1; J: TRBJ1-4; D: -; size: -
DNA: TGTGCCAGCAGGGCGGGGCTTGGCACCGGGGAGCTGTTTTTT; CDR3: CASRAGLGTGELFF; V: TRBV7-3; J: TRBJ2-2; D: -; size: -
DNA: TGTGCCAGTAGTATATCCCCCAAGGTGGCCAAAAACATTCAGTACTTC; CDR3: CASSISPKVAKNIQYF; V: TRBV19; J: TRBJ2-4; D: -; size: -
DNA: TGTGCCAGCAGTAGACAGGGGGGATCCTACGAGCAGTACTTC; CDR3: CASSRQGGSYEQYF; V: TRBV6-5; J: TRBJ2-7; D: TRBD1; size: medium-sized
DNA: TGCAGCGTTGGGCGGTCAGCGGGAGGAGGGGAGACCCAGTACTTC; CDR3: CSVGRSAGGGETQYF; V: TRBV29-1; J: TRBJ2-5; D: TRBD2; size: -
DNA: TGTGCCATCAGTAGATCGCCAGGGAGCTCCTACGAGCAGTACTTC; CDR3: CAISRSPGSSYEQYF; V: TRBV10-3; J: TRBJ2-7; D: -; size: -
DNA: TGTGCCAGCAGCCCTCAGGTCTCTAACTATGGCTACACCTTC; CDR3: CASSPQVSNYGYTF; V: TRBV7-2; J: TRBJ1-2; D: -; size: -
DNA: TGTGCCAGCAGCCCCGGTGACACCGGGGAGCTGTTTTTT; CDR3: CASSPGDTGELFF; V: TRBV11-3; J: TRBJ2-2; D: -; size: once
DNA: TGTGCCAGCAGCGTAGGGTTGGGACAGGCCTACGAGCAGTACTTC; CDR3: CASSVGLGQAYEQYF; V: TRBV9; J: TRBJ2-7; D: TRBD1; size: -
DNA: TGTGCCAGTAGTCAGGATTACACTGAAGCTTTCTTT; CDR3: CASSQDYTEAFF; V: TRBV19; J: TRBJ1-1; D: -; size: few
DNA: TGTGCCAGCAGTCGGGAACCAGGGGGCTACGAGCAGTACTTC; CDR3: CASSREPGGYEQYF; V: TRBV6-1; J: TRBJ2-7; D: TRBD1; size: -
DNA: TGTGCCAGCAGCTTTAACAGGGGGACCACAGATACGCAGTATTTT; CDR3: CASSFNRGTTDTQYF; V: TRBV11-2; J: TRBJ2-3; D: TRBD1; size: -
DNA: TGTGCCTGGAGGAACAGGGCTGGGGGCTACGAGCAGTACTTC; CDR3: CAWRNRAGGYEQYF; V: TRBV30; J: TRBJ2-7; D: -; size: once
DNA: TGTGCCAGTAGTATAGCGGGGGGGATCAATCAGCCCCAGCATTTT; CDR3: CASSIAGGINQPQHF; V: TRBV19; J: TRBJ1-5; D: -; size: -
DNA: TGTGCCAGTAACGCGCTGGGTCCAGCCTTGGGGAATTCACCCCTCCACTTT; CDR3: CASNALGPALGNSPLHF; V: TRBV19; J: TRBJ1-6; D: -; size: -
DNA: TGTGCCAGCAGCCCAAGGACTAGCGGGAGCCATGAGCAGTTCTTC; CDR3: CASSPRTSGSHEQFF; V: TRBV5-4; J: TRBJ2-1; D: TRBD2; size: -
DNA: TGTGCCTGGAGCTGGACAGGTGGCCAAGAGACCCAGTACTTC; CDR3: CAWSWTGGQETQYF; V: TRBV30; J: TRBJ2-5; D: TRBD1; size: -
DNA: TGTGCCAGCTCTCCTAGGGGGCGCTGGACTGAAGCTTTCTTT; CDR3: CASSPRGRWTEAFF; V: TRBV19; J: TRBJ1-1; D: TRBD1; size: few
DNA: TGTGCCAGCAGCCCATCACCACTTAGCAATCAGCCCCAGCATTTT; CDR3: CASSPSPLSNQPQHF; V: TRBV5-4; J: TRBJ1-5; D: -; size: -
DNA: TGCGCCAGCAGCCAAGTCCAGGGGGGCGATGAGCAGTTCTTC; CDR3: CASSQVQGGDEQFF; V: TRBV4-3; J: TRBJ2-1; D: -; size: -
DNA: TGTGCCAGCTCACGACAGGGGTCTGCCTTTAATGAAAAACTGTTTTTT; CDR3: CASSRQGSAFNEKLFF; V: TRBV18; J: TRBJ1-4; D: TRBD1; size: -
DNA: TGTGCCAGCTCACCGCCGGGGATAGTCAAGACCGGGGAGCTGTTTTTT; CDR3: CASSPPGIVKTGELFF; V: TRBV18; J: TRBJ2-2; D: -; size: once
DNA: TGTGCCAGCAGTAACGACAAAGTTTGGGACAAAAGCACAGATACGCAGTATTTT; CDR3: CASSNDKVWDKSTDTQYF; V: TRBV28; J: TRBJ2-3; D: -; size: -
DNA: TGTGCCACCTCGGATAGCTCCTACAATGAGCAGTTCTTC; CDR3: CATSDSSYNEQFF; V: TRBV2; J: TRBJ2-1; D: -; size: -
DNA: TGTGCCAGCAGCCCGTCACGGGTGGGCAATCAGCCCCAGCATTTT; CDR3: CASSPSRVGNQPQHF; V: TRBV7-2; J: TRBJ1-5; D: -; size: -
DNA: TGTGCCAGCAGTCCCCCCCTGCGGCAAGAGACCCAGTACTTC; CDR3: CASSPPLRQETQYF; V: TRBV28; J: TRBJ2-5; D: -; size: -
DNA: TGTGCCAGTAGTATAGAGTTGAGGGCCGGGACTGAAGCTTTCTTT; CDR3: CASSIELRAGTEAFF; V: TRBV19; J: TRBJ1-1; D: -; size: -
DNA: TGTGCCAGCAGCTTCGGACTAGCCGGAGATACGCAGTATTTT; CDR3: CASSFGLAGDTQYF; V: TRBV7-2; J: TRBJ2-3; D: TRBD2; size: -
DNA: TGTGCCTGCCCGAAGCGGGGGGGCCCGATGGAGCTGTTTTTT; CDR3: CACPKRGGPMELFF; V: TRBV30; J: TRBJ2-2; D: TRBD2; size: -
DNA: TGTGCCAGCAGCGCAGGGAGGACTGAAGCTTTCTTT; CDR3: CASSAGRTEAFF; V: TRBV19; J: TRBJ1-1; D: -; size: -
DNA: TGTGCCAGCAGCGCAACAGGGCGCGGAGTCACTGAAGCTTTCTTT; CDR3: CASSATGRGVTEAFF; V: TRBV11-2; J: TRBJ1-1; D: -; size: -
DNA: TGTGCCAGCAGTGAAACCCCCCCAGCGGCACTTTACAATGAGCAGTTCTTC; CDR3: CASSETPPAALYNEQFF; V: TRBV6-1; J: TRBJ2-1; D: -; size: -
DNA: TGTGCCACCAGCATGGGCTTCGTCTCTGGAAACACCATATATTTT; CDR3: CATSMGFVSGNTIYF; V: TRBV15; J: TRBJ1-3; D: -; size: -
DNA: TGTGCCAGCAGCGCTACACAGGGGAGTGACACTGAAGCTTTCTTT; CDR3: CASSATQGSDTEAFF; V: TRBV9; J: TRBJ1-1; D: TRBD1; size: -
DNA: TGTGCCAGTAAGACCACCGGGGAGCTGTTTTTT; CDR3: CASKTTGELFF; V: TRBV19; J: TRBJ2-2; D: -; size: few